This T cell receptor beta chain emerged from a study of PD-1 blockade in classical Hodgkin lymphoma. The study's findings and limits: According to reports, newly diagnosed patients had lower baseline TCR diversity than healthy donors, and relapsed/refractory patients had lower baseline TCR diversity still.

As for time point: newly diagnosed, previously untreated cHL patient sample. Magnetic negative selection, applied to thawed PBMCs, was used to isolate the CD8+ T cells. Assay: immunoSEQ multiplex PCR; the TCRdb copy retains only in-frame clones and omits some. The profile shows over 20,000 clones, about 86% of them singletons. As concerns this clone: The antigen remains undetermined.

Germline values: CDR1 MNHEY, CDR2 SMNVEV (reference sequence). This CDR3 has 14 residues. V was clipped by 6 bases and J by 7 bases; unmatched bases: 7. Sequences were obtained from CD8+ T cells from blood. The TCR was taken from a human donor with classical Hodgkin lymphoma. The chain recombines TRBV27 with TRBJ1-5; 9 nucleotides agree with TRBD1. The CDR3 DNA reads as TGTGCCAGCAGCTGGGGACAGGGAGACCAGCCCCAGCATTTT. Its protein product is CASSWGQGDQPQHF.